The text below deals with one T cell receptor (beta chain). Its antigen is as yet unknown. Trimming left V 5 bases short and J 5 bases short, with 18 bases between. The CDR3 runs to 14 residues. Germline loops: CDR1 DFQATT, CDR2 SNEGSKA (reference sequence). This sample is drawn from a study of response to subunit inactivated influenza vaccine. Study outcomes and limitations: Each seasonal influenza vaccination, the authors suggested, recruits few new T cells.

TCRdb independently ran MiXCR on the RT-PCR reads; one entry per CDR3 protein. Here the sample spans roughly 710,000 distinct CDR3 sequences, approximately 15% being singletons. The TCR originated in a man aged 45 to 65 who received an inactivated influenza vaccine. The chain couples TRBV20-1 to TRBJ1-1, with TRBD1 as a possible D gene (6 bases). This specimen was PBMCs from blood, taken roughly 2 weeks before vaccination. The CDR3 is CSARRGGTSTEAFF. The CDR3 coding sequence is TGCAGTGCTCGCCGAGGGGGGACGTCAACTGAAGCTTTCTTT.